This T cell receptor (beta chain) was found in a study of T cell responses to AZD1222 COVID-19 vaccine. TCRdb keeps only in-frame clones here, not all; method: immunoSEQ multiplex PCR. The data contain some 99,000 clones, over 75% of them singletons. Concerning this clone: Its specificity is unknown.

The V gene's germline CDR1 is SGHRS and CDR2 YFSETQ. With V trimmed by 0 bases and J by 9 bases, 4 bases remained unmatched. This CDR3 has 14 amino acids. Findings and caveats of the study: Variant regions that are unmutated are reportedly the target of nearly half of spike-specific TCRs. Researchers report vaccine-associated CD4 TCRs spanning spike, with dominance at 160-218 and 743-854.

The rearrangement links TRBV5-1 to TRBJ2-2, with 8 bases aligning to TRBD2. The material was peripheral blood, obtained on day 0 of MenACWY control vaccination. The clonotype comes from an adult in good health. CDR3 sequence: CASSLDLAGRELFF. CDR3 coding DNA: TGCGCCAGCAGCTTGGATCTAGCGGGTCGGGAGCTGTTTTTT.